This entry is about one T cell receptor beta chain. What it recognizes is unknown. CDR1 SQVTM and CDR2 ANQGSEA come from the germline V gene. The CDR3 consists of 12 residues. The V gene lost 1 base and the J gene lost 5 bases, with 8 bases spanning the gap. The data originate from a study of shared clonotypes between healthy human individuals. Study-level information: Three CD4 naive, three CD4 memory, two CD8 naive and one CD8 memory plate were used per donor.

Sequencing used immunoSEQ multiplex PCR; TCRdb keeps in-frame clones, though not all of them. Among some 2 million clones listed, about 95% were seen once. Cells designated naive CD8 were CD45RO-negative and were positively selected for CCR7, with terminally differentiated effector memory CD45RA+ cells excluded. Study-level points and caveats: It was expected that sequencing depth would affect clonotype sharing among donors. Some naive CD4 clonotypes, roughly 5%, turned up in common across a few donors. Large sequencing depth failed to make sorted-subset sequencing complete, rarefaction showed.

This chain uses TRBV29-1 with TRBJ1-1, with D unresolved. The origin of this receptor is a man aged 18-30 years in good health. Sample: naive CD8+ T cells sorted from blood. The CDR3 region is CSVEVGDTEAFF. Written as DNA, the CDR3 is TGCAGCGTTGAAGTTGGGGATACTGAAGCTTTCTTT.